These 30 T cell receptor beta chains share one sample of origin, sequenced in a study of control samples from healthy donors and cancer patients. TCRdb keeps only in-frame clones here, not all; method: immunoSEQ multiplex PCR. The sample has about 89,000 clones; around nine tenths are singletons. The sequencing sample was made of blood. Receptors were obtained from a man aged 25-40 years in good health.

The gene calls are TRBV29-1 and TRBJ1-2, with D uncertain. The CDR3 runs to 13 residues. Germline V lookup: CDR1 SQVTM, CDR2 ANQGSEA. The ends were cut back, 4 bases at V and 2 bases at J, with 11 bases in the middle. The CDR3, as DNA: TGCAGCGTTGCAGGTAGGGCCAACTATGGCTACACCTTC. This sequence encodes CSVAGRANYGYTF.

This clone was observed a single time. V is TRBV18 and J is TRBJ1-2; TRBD1 is a possible D gene (5 bases). The V end lost 0 bases, the J end lost 4 bases, and 6 bases lay between the germline ends. The CDR3 sequence is 13 residues long. CDR1 and CDR2 from the germline V gene are KGHSH and LQKENI. The CDR3 DNA sequence: TGTGCCAGCTCACCACCGGGGCTCTATGGCTACACCTTC. Encoded protein: CASSPPGLYGYTF.

This clone was detected only a few times. The chain carries TRBV7-8 and TRBJ2-1; D is uncertain. Germline V gene data show CDR1 as SGHVS and CDR2 as FQNEAQ. CDR3 length: 11 residues. Trimming shortened V by 1 base and J by 9 bases, and 4 bases separated the two germline ends. CDR3 protein: CASSLEGEQFF. The CDR3 DNA follows: TGTGCCAGCAGCTTAGAGGGTGAGCAGTTCTTC. Using reference TRBV7-8 and TRBJ2-1 for the parts outside the CDR3, the full variable domain is GAGVSQSPRYKVAKRGQDVALRCDPISGHVSLFWYQQALGQGPEFLTYFQNEAQLDKSGLPSDRFFAERPEGSVSTLKIQRTQQEDSAVYLCASSLEGEQFFGPGTRLTVL.

The V gene is TRBV29-1, the J gene TRBJ2-1; D is unclear. The CDR3 sequence is 11 residues long. The V gene lost 6 bases and the J gene lost 6 bases, with 9 bases spanning the gap. Germline CDR1 and CDR2: SQVTM and ANQGSEA. This CDR3 reads CSVAGFNEQFF. The CDR3 nucleotides read TGCAGCGTGGCCGGGTTCAATGAGCAGTTCTTC.

This clone has more than one count but fewer than ten. This CDR3 reads CAWRPGGRGYTF. For the CDR3, the DNA is TGTGCCTGGAGGCCCGGGGGCAGGGGCTACACCTTC. The chain joins TRBV30 to TRBJ1-2; D possibly corresponds to TRBD1 (6 bases). V shed 3 bases and J shed 8 bases, with 13 bases lying between them. The CDR3 runs to 12 residues. Germline V gene lookup returns CDR1 GTSNPN and CDR2 SVGIG (reference sequence).

In its sample, this clone ranks as medium-sized. The V and J genes are TRBV19 and TRBJ1-5; 9 bases fit TRBD1. Trimming cost V 2 bases and J 0 bases; bases outside gene matches: 8. The germline gives CDR1 LNHDA, CDR2 SQIVND (reference sequence). The CDR3 extends over 18 amino acids. CDR3 sequence reads: CASSISTGTGNSNQPQHF. Here the CDR3 DNA reads TGTGCCAGTAGTATATCTACCGGGACAGGGAATAGCAATCAGCCCCAGCATTTT.

The chain joins TRBV6-6 to TRBJ2-2; D is possibly TRBD2 (5 bases). The CDR3 is 12 residues long. The V and J ends lost 6 bases and 4 bases respectively, with 6 bases between them. Germline V CDR1 and CDR2: MNHNY, SVGAGI (reference sequence). The CDR3: CASRSGTGELFF. In DNA form, the CDR3 reads TGTGCCAGCAGAAGCGGCACCGGGGAGCTGTTTTTT.

The rearrangement uses TRBV19 and TRBJ1-5, with TRBD1 matching over 9 bases. This CDR3 is 13 amino acids long. Germline CDR1 is LNHDA and CDR2 is SQIVND (reference sequence). The V gene end was trimmed by 3 bases and the J gene end by 7 bases; junction bases not matched to a gene: 1. DNA for the CDR3: TGTGCCAGTAGTATCGACAGGGGGCAGCCCCAGCATTTT. It is translated as CASSIDRGQPQHF.

This clone was seen a handful of times. CDR3 region: CAWSADPYNEQFF. In DNA form, the CDR3 reads TGTGCCTGGAGTGCCGACCCTTACAATGAGCAGTTCTTC. The chain has TRBV30 and TRBJ2-1; the D is unclear. Trimming took off 1 base at V and 4 bases at J, with 8 bases between the two ends. CDR3 length: 13 residues. The germline V gene has CDR1 GTSNPN and CDR2 SVGIG (reference sequence).

The rearrangement uses TRBV6-5 and TRBJ2-1; perhaps TRBD2 as D (6 bases). Germline loops: CDR1 MNHEY, CDR2 SVGAGI. The CDR3 extends over 14 amino acids. Trimming cost V 7 bases and J 0 bases, with 10 bases left between them. The CDR3 bases are TGTGCCAGCACCCTGGGGGGCTCCTACAATGAGCAGTTCTTC. Translated: CASTLGGSYNEQFF.

The chain couples TRBV5-1 to TRBJ1-2; no clear D gene. The length of the CDR3 is 15 residues. V lost 7 bases and J lost 4, with 20 bases in between. Germline CDR1 and CDR2: SGHRS and YFSETQ. In DNA form, the CDR3 reads TGCGCCAGCCCCCCCTTTGGTTGGAACTGCTATGGCTACACCTTC. Amino acids: CASPPFGWNCYGYTF.

The count of this clone is one. The CDR3 bases are TGCGCCAGCAGCCAAGTGGAGGACAGGGCCACCGGGGAGCTGTTTTTT. Its translation is CASSQVEDRATGELFF. The J gene is TRBJ2-2, the V gene TRBV4-1, with TRBD1 matching over 8 bases. From germline, CDR1 is MGHRA and CDR2 YSYEKL. The CDR3 is 16 residues long. Losses at the gene ends were 1 base for V and 4 bases for J; bases not matched to a gene: 5.

The V call is TRBV7-9, the J call TRBJ1-2; 10 nucleotides match TRBD1. The CDR3 has 16 amino acids. Trimming cost V 4 bases and J 2 bases; bases outside gene matches: 7. Germline CDR1 is SEHNR and CDR2 is FQNEAQ (reference sequence). The CDR3 reads CASSSSPGQGNYGYTF. For the CDR3, the DNA is TGTGCCAGCAGCTCAAGTCCGGGACAGGGGAACTATGGCTACACCTTC.

This chain uses TRBV4-1 with TRBJ1-3; a possible D gene is TRBD1 (5 bases). The CDR3 covers 16 residues. The germline V gene has CDR1 MGHRA and CDR2 YSYEKL. Trimming shortened V by 1 base and J by 2 bases, and 12 bases separated the two germline ends. CDR3 coding DNA: TGCGCCAGCAGCCAAGCTCAGGGTACGGCTGGAAACACCATATATTTT. The encoded protein is CASSQAQGTAGNTIYF.

This chain joins TRBV11-2 and TRBJ2-1; 7 bases are a match to TRBD1. Trimming cost V 6 bases and J 3 bases; bases outside gene matches: 11. The CDR3 spans 16 residues. Germline CDR1 reads SGHAT; CDR2 reads FQNNGV. This CDR3 reads CASSLQTGINYNEQFF. The CDR3 DNA reads TGTGCCAGCAGTCTTCAGACAGGGATCAACTACAATGAGCAGTTCTTC.

The rearrangement uses TRBV9 and TRBJ1-1; TRBD1 might be the D (5 bases). V lost 0 bases and J lost 4, with 13 bases in between. The germline V gene encodes CDR1 SGDLS and CDR2 YYNGEE. This CDR3 has 15 residues. CDR3 DNA sequence: TGTGCCAGCAGCGTAGAGATGGGGGGAACCACTGAAGCTTTCTTT. Amino acid sequence: CASSVEMGGTTEAFF.

The V call is TRBV18, the J call TRBJ1-4, with D perhaps matching TRBD1 (5 bases). The germline CDR1 and CDR2 sequences are KGHSH and LQKENI. The CDR3 is made up of 14 amino acids. V was shortened by 4 bases and J by 8 bases, with 14 bases between the two germline ends. The CDR3 nucleotides are TGTGCCAGCTCACTAAGAGGGGATCGGGAAAAACTGTTTTTT. Translating it yields CASSLRGDREKLFF.

For this clone: Distinct nucleotide sequences in the sample also encode this CDR3. This rearrangement joins TRBV27 to TRBJ2-7, with 7 positions matching TRBD1. Germline values: CDR1 MNHEY, CDR2 SMNVEV (reference sequence). Unmatched junction bases numbered 2, after V lost 6 bases and J lost 0 bases. This CDR3 spans 13 amino acids. CDR3 sequence: CASSRTGSYEQYF. The CDR3, as DNA: TGTGCCAGCAGCCGGACAGGCTCCTACGAGCAGTACTTC.

This clone was seen a handful of times. The gene calls are TRBV7-8 and TRBJ2-7, with TRBD1 identical over 10 bases. In germline, CDR1 is SGHVS, CDR2 FQNEAQ. CDR3 length: 16 amino acids. The V segment lost 5 bases and the J segment 7 bases; nucleotides outside the gene matches: 14. For the CDR3, the DNA is TGTGCCAGCAGCCCCGTCCGGGACAGGGGATTCAGGGAGCAGTACTTC. Its protein product is CASSPVRDRGFREQYF.

Turning to this clone: The junction departs from germline at one end; a sequencing error may be responsible. V usage is TRBV7-9 and J usage is TRBJ1-1; no clear D gene. The germline V gene encodes CDR1 SEHNR and CDR2 FQNEAQ (reference sequence). This CDR3 region has 12 residues. The CDR3 sequence: CASSPPNNEAFF. The CDR3 coding sequence is TGTGCCAGCAGCCCCCCTAACAATGAAGCTTTCTTT.

The J gene is TRBJ2-3, the V gene TRBV7-2; 9 bases align to TRBD1. Germline values: CDR1 SGHTA, CDR2 FQGNSA. The V gene end was trimmed by 5 bases and the J gene end by 3 bases; junction bases not matched to a gene: 3. There are 14 residues in the CDR3. The CDR3 bases are TGTGCCAGCAGCGCGGGACAGGGTACAGATACGCAGTATTTT. As protein: CASSAGQGTDTQYF.

The V call is TRBV30, the J call TRBJ2-1, with TRBD1 matching over 8 bases. There are 15 residues in the CDR3. Germline V gene data show CDR1 as GTSNPN and CDR2 as SVGIG (reference sequence). Germline trimming cut 2 bases from V and 5 bases from J; bases unmatched to any gene: 8. The CDR3: CAWSPRDRTHNEQFF. In nucleotides, the CDR3 is TGTGCCTGGAGTCCCCGGGACAGGACTCACAATGAGCAGTTCTTC.

V and J are TRBV29-1 and TRBJ2-3; no definite D call. The CDR3 contains 12 residues. Trimming left V 6 bases short and J 0 bases short, with 7 bases between. CDR1 SQVTM and CDR2 ANQGSEA come from the germline V gene. The CDR3 region is CSVGISTDTQYF. The CDR3 DNA follows: TGCAGCGTAGGGATTAGCACAGATACGCAGTATTTT.

V and J are TRBV20-1 and TRBJ2-6; D unresolved. The CDR3 consists of 13 residues. Germline CDR1 reads DFQATT; CDR2 reads SNEGSKA (reference sequence). V was cut by 3 bases and J by 11 bases, with 14 bases left in between. The CDR3: CSASLPGLDVLTF. The DNA of the CDR3 is TGCAGTGCTAGTCTGCCCGGGCTAGACGTCCTGACTTTC.

This clone showed up just once. This sequence joins TRBV7-2 and TRBJ2-1; no reliable D call. Trimming removed 6 bases from V and 4 bases from J, with 7 bases in between. CDR1 and CDR2 (germline): SGHTA, FQGNSA. CDR3 length equals 12 residues. The CDR3 coding sequence is TGTGCCAGCAGTTCGGCTTACAATGAGCAGTTCTTC. Residues: CASSSAYNEQFF.

This clone was counted once. The J gene is TRBJ1-1, the V gene TRBV5-6; D gene ambiguous. CDR1 and CDR2 from the germline V gene are SGHDT and YYEEEE. V was pared by 0 bases and J by 6 bases, with 12 bases between. CDR3 size: 14 residues. The CDR3 loop reads CASSLVRGNSEAFF. For the CDR3, the DNA is TGTGCCAGCAGCTTGGTCCGGGGTAATTCTGAAGCTTTCTTT. The full variable domain, completed using reference TRBV5-6 and TRBJ1-1, is DAGVTQSPTHLIKTRGQQVTLRCSPKSGHDTVSWYQQALGQGPQFIFQYYEEEERQRGNFPDRFSGHQFPNYSSELNVNALLLGDSALYLCASSLVRGNSEAFFGQGTRLTVV.

V gene TRBV4-1 combines with J gene TRBJ2-4; 8 nucleotides agree with TRBD1. V was pared by 3 bases and J by 8 bases, with 6 bases of the junction left unmatched. The germline V gene encodes CDR1 MGHRA and CDR2 YSYEKL. The CDR3 sequence is 14 residues long. CDR3 region: CASSQDRVVDIQYF. As DNA, the CDR3 is TGCGCCAGCAGCCAGGACAGGGTGGTAGACATTCAGTACTTC.

J is TRBJ2-1 and V is TRBV7-3; 7 bases fit TRBD2. Germline loops: CDR1 SGHTA, CDR2 FQGTGA. V shed 3 bases and J 4 bases; nucleotides not matched to a gene: 3. This CDR3 has 14 amino acids. DNA for the CDR3: TGTGCCAGCAGCTTCGGGGGGACTTACAATGAGCAGTTCTTC. It specifies CASSFGGTYNEQFF. Full variable domain (rest looked up from reference TRBV7-3 and TRBJ2-1): GAGVSQTPSNKVTEKGKYVELRCDPISGHTALYWYRQSLGQGPEFLIYFQGTGAADDSGLPNDRFFAVRPEGSVSTLKIQRTERGDSAVYLCASSFGGTYNEQFFGPGTRLTVL.

The chain carries TRBV4-1 and TRBJ1-6; D is unresolved. The CDR3 is made up of 17 amino acids. V dropped 1 base and J dropped 1 base, with 11 bases sitting between them. Germline loops: CDR1 MGHRA, CDR2 YSYEKL. The chain's CDR3 is CASSQVGKGSYNSPLHF. The CDR3 DNA is TGCGCCAGCAGCCAAGTGGGGAAGGGTTCCTATAATTCACCCCTCCACTTT.

The J gene is TRBJ1-6, the V gene TRBV27; 11 positions match TRBD1. The CDR3 runs to 15 residues. The ends lost 3 bases at V and 8 bases at J; junction bases unmatched: 3. Germline V gene data show CDR1 as MNHEY and CDR2 as SMNVEV (reference sequence). The CDR3 DNA is TGTGCCAGCAGTTTGGGACAGGGGGGACATTCACCCCTCCACTTT. It encodes CASSLGQGGHSPLHF.